The rows below give T cell receptor beta chains drawn from one sample of a study of CD4 and CD8 cells across lung adenocarcinoma regions. Via MiXCR, TCRdb re-called the PCR reads, giving one row per CDR3 protein. The sample has 20,000 to 25,000 distinct CDR3 sequences; about 50% are singletons. The sequenced sample was CD4+ T cells from the center of a lung tumor. These receptors came from a male donor with lung adenocarcinoma. The CD4 and CD8 labels of this study may be unreliable. The CDR3 runs from the conserved cysteine through the conserved F or W. A D gene is named only where the DNA matches it firmly. Clone sizes are given selectively: once, few, many, or a class where the clone is expanded.

>.|.|TRBV10-2|TRBJ2-7
TGCGGCAGCAGTGTCTACGATACGCAGTACTTC
CGSSVYDTQYF
>.|.|TRBV27|TRBJ2-3
TGTGCCAGCGCGGGGACCCGGAGCCGGGGCGCAGATACGCAGTACTTT
CASAGTRSRGADTQYF
>TRBD1|medium-sized|TRBV27|TRBJ2-1
TGTGCCAGCACGGGAAGGGGGCAAAATCTCAATGAGCAGTTCTTC
CASTGRGQNLNEQFF
>.|.|TRBV25-1|TRBJ2-7
TGTGCCAGCAGGGGGACCTACGAGCAGTACTTC
CASRGTYEQYF
>.|few|TRBV27|TRBJ2-3
TGTGCCAGCAGGGGACTTGGGGGCAGGGCCAAGGATACGCAGTATTTT
CASRGLGGRAKDTQYF
>.|few|TRBV6-4|TRBJ2-2
TGTGCCAGCAGTTCAGGGGAGGACACCGGGGAGCTGTTTTTT
CASSSGEDTGELFF
>TRBD2|.|TRBV6-4|TRBJ2-3
TGTGCCAGGGGTGACGGGAGCGGGAGCGAAGAGACGCAGTATTTT
CARGDGSGSEETQYF
>.|.|TRBV27|TRBJ2-5
TGTGCCAGCAGTCCGGGCCGAGTGGGTTGTGACCCAGATACGCAGTACTTT
CASSPGRVGCDPDTQYF
>.|.|TRBV25-1|TRBJ1-3
TGTGCCACCGAGGGGAGGGGAGGAAACACCATATATTTT
CATEGRGGNTIYF
>.|many|TRBV27|TRBJ1-3
TGTGCCAGCAGTCCTGCACGGGGGGCGCATCACTCTGGAAACACCATATATTTT
CASSPARGAHHSGNTIYF
>.|.|TRBV27|TRBJ2-4
TGTGCCAGCAGCGTTTGTGGGGACCAAAACACCCAGTACTTC
CASSVCGDQNTQYF
>TRBD2|medium-sized|TRBV6-1|TRBJ2-1
TGTGCCAGCAGTCTCGGACTAGCGGGTAATGAGCAGTTCTTC
CASSLGLAGNEQFF
>TRBD2|.|TRBV6-1|TRBJ2-4
TGTGCCAGCAGTGAATTCGGCGGGAGGGGGGGCTTAGCCCAAGACATTCAGTACTTC
CASSEFGGRGGLAQDIQYF
>TRBD2|.|TRBV2|TRBJ2-2
TGTGCCAGCAGTCCGACTAGCGGGAGCACCGGGGAGCTGTTTTTT
CASSPTSGSTGELFF
>.|.|TRBV15|TRBJ2-4
TGTGCCACCAGCAGAGGGTTGGGGGCCCAGTACTTC
CATSRGLGAQYF
>.|.|TRBV3-1|TRBJ1-2
TGTGCCAGCAGCCAAGAGTCCCAGCTAACCTTTGTTGGCTACACCTTC
CASSQESQLTFVGYTF
>.|few|TRBV6-5|TRBJ2-2
TGTGCCAGCAGTTATCGGAGCACTGGCGGGGAGCTGTTTTTT
CASSYRSTGGELFF
>.|few|TRBV6-5|TRBJ2-2
TGTGCCAGCAGACTCCAGTCCGGAATTCCAGAGGCGCAGTTTTTT
CASRLQSGIPEAQFF
>.|.|TRBV6-5|TRBJ2-1
TGTGCCAGCAGTTACTCCTCCGGGACGCTCCCGGGCAATGAGCAGTTCTTC
CASSYSSGTLPGNEQFF
>.|many|TRBV6-5|TRBJ2-3
TGTGCCAGCAGTTACCGACGCGGGTCTAGCACAGATACGCAGTATTTT
CASSYRRGSSTDTQYF
>.|few|TRBV27|TRBJ2-5
TGTGCCAGCAGTCCGGGGCGCGGGGGCTGTGGCACAGAGACCCAGTATTTC
CASSPGRGGCGTETQYF
>.|few|TRBV11-2|TRBJ2-1
TGTGCCAGCAGCCACAATGAGCAGTTCTTC
CASSHNEQFF
>TRBD2|few|TRBV10-1|TRBJ2-7
TGCGCCAGCGGGGGGCGGGGGGGCGGGGGCCAAGAGACGCAGTACTTC
CASGGRGGGGQETQYF
>.|.|TRBV6-1|TRBJ2-2
TGTGCCAGGAGACTCCAGGCTGTGAGCACCGATGCGCTGTATTTT
CARRLQAVSTDALYF
>TRBD2|.|TRBV6-4|TRBJ2-5
TGTGGCGGGAGGCCCGGGCGGCGTGACGAAGAGATCCAGTACTTC
CGGRPGRRDEEIQYF
>.|.|TRBV7-2|TRBJ2-7
TGTGCCAGCAGCATTGCCTACGAGCAGTACTTC
CASSIAYEQYF
>TRBD1|few|TRBV6-5|TRBJ2-3
TGTGCCAGCAGTTACGGAACAGGGGAGGATACGCAGTATTTT
CASSYGTGEDTQYF
>.|.|TRBV6-1|TRBJ2-6
TGTGCCAGCGCCCAGGAGGGCGCCAACGTCCAGAACTTC
CASAQEGANVQNF
>.|once|TRBV27|TRBJ2-4
TGTGCCAGCCGGGGAGAATTAGCCAAAAACACCCAGTACTTC
CASRGELAKNTQYF
>TRBD1|many|TRBV6-1|TRBJ2-5
TGTGCCAGCAGCGCCCGGGACAGGGGGCTAAGGGAGACCCAGTACTTC
CASSARDRGLRETQYF